This T cell receptor (beta chain) was sequenced during a study of cytomegalovirus exposure and HLA in healthy donors. The PCR made use of 60 Vbeta and 13 Jbeta primers. Only in-frame clones appear in the TCRdb table, and some are missing; sequencing was by immunoSEQ multiplex PCR. The sample holds more than 90,000 clones, approximately 72% seen once. The CDR3 is 15 amino acids. V shed 5 bases and J shed 3 bases, with 14 bases lying between them. From germline, CDR1 is MNHEY and CDR2 SVGAGI. This clone was counted between two and nine times. The sample comprised PBMCs. This receptor was taken from a woman in her 40s in good health and CMV-seronegative. The chain recombines TRBV6-5 with TRBJ2-1; D possibly corresponds to TRBD2 (7 bases). CDR3 loop: CASSSSGDYYNEQFF. CDR3 DNA: TGTGCCAGCAGTAGTTCAGGGGACTACTACAATGAGCAGTTCTTC.